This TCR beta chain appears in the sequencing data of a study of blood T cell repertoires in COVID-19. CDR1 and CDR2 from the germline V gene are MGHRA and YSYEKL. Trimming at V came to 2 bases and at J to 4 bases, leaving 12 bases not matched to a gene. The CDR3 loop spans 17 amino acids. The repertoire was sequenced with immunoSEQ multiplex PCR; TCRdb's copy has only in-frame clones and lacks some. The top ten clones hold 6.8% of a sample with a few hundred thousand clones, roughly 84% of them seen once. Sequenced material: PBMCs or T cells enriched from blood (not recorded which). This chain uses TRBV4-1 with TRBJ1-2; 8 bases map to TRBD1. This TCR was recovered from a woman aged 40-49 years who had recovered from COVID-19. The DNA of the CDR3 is TGCGCCAGCAGCCAATCGCCCGCCGGGACAGGATCCTATGGCTACACCTTC. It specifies CASSQSPAGTGSYGYTF.